The table lists the clone carrying this TCR beta chain with a few counts. What it recognizes is unknown. Uncontrolled infection, other autoimmune disease, pregnancy and lactation each barred patients from inclusion. In making diagnoses, clinical symptoms, serum thyroxine and TRAb, thyroid ultrasound and orbital computed tomography were all used. This record belongs to a study of T cells in Graves' hyperthyroidism and ophthalmopathy. General observations from the study: Blood also held most thyroid clonotypes expanded beyond 0.001.

Looked up from germline, CDR1 is SEHNR and CDR2 is FQNEAQ (reference sequence). The length of the CDR3 is 16 residues. V shed 1 base, J shed 4 bases, and the junction held 8 bases outside the gene matches. RNA transcripts gave rise to amplified TCR beta CDR3 regions. The study used the HTBI primer set for a first-round RT-PCR of the TCR CDR3. TCRdb processed the multiplex PCR reads anew with MiXCR; each CDR3 protein has one entry. This table has hundreds of thousands of distinct CDR3 sequences, just under 45% appearing once. The chain is built from TRBV7-9 and TRBJ1-1; 8 bases are a match to TRBD1. Material: peripheral blood or thyroid tissue (not recorded which). The sequence came from an adult man with Graves' disease, either hyperthyroidism or ophthalmopathy (not recorded which). This chain's CDR3 is CASSLVVGTGSTEAFF. CDR3 nucleotides: TGTGCCAGCAGCTTAGTTGTCGGGACAGGTAGCACTGAAGCTTTCTTT. The full variable domain, completed using reference TRBV7-9 and TRBJ1-1, is DTGVSQNPRHKITKRGQNVTFRCDPISEHNRLYWYRQTLGQGPEFLTYFQNEAQLEKSRLLSDRFSAERPKGSFSTLEIQRTEQGDSAMYLCASSLVVGTGSTEAFFGQGTRLTVV.